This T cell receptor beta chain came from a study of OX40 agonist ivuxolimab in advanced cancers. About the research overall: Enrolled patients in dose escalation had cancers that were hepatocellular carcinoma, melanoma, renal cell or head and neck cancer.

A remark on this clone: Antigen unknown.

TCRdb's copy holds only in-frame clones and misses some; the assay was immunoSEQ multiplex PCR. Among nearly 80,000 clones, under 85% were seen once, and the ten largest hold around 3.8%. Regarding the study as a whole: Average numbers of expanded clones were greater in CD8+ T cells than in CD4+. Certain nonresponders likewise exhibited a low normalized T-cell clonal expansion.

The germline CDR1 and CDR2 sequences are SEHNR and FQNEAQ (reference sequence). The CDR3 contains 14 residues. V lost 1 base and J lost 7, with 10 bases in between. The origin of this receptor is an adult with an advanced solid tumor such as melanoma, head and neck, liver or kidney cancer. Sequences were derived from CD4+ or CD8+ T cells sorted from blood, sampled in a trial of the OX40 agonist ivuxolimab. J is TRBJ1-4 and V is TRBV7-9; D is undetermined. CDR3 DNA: TGTGCCAGCAGCTTAGTGACGCTGCGTGAAAAACTGTTTTTT. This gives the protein CASSLVTLREKLFF.